This entry lists 27 T cell receptor beta chains sequenced from one sample in a study of low-dose radiotherapy and immunotherapy resistance in tumors. Primers used for first-strand cDNA, a TRAV- and TRBV-specific set, covered both alpha and beta chains. Over roughly 20 PCR cycles, TCRs were amplified from a constant-region primer and V-primer adapter. TCRdb itself ran the reads through MiXCR, one entry per CDR3 protein. The data contain tens of thousands of distinct CDR3 sequences, 18% of them seen just once; the ten biggest clones take up less than 3%. As to time point: before trial treatment. Material: PBMCs, obtained before treatment. The receptors stem from a male donor with prostate cancer.

In its sample, this clonotype was seen many times. This chain links TRBV29-1 with TRBJ1-2; no reliable D call. The CDR3 has 9 residues. CDR1 is SQVTM and CDR2 is ANQGSEA in the germline V gene. Between the trimmed V and J ends, which lost 6 bases and 6 bases, there was a span of 5 bases. The CDR3 reads CSVQDGYTF. CDR3 sequence (DNA): TGCAGCGTCCAAGATGGCTACACCTTC. Full variable domain (outside the CDR3, taken from reference TRBV29-1 and TRBJ1-2): SAVISQKPSRDICQRGTSLTIQCQVDSQVTMMFWYRQQPGQSLTLIATANQGSEATYESGFVIDKFPISRPNLTFSTLTVSNMSPEDSSIYLCSVQDGYTFGSGTRLTVV.

The rearrangement links TRBV7-2 to TRBJ2-1, with D perhaps being TRBD1 or TRBD2 (6 bases each). In germline, CDR1 is SGHTA, CDR2 FQGNSA. The CDR3 spans 14 residues. Trimming took 5 bases from V and 13 from J, leaving 21 bases between them. The CDR3, as DNA: TGTGCCAGCAGCCCCCGGGGGCGCACGGAGACCCAGTTCTTC. Encoded protein: CASSPRGRTETQFF.

This clonotype was seen only a few times. This rearrangement joins TRBV30 to TRBJ2-1; 16 bases match TRBD2. The length of the CDR3 is 15 residues. J lost 12 bases, V lost 5 bases, and 10 bases had no gene match. Per germline, CDR1 GTSNPN and CDR2 SVGIG (reference sequence). This CDR3 is CAWDSGLAGGGGQFF. CDR3 bases: TGTGCCTGGGACTCGGGACTAGCGGGGGGGGGAGGGCAGTTCTTC.

This clonotype was found many times. The gene calls are TRBV20-1 and TRBJ2-3; 14 bases fit TRBD2. CDR1 DFQATT and CDR2 SNEGSKA come from the germline V gene (reference sequence). The ends lost 3 bases at V and 1 base at J; junction bases unmatched: 0. The CDR3 spans 15 residues. The DNA of the CDR3 is TGCAGTGCTAGGGGACTAGCGGGGGGCACAGATACGCAGTATTTT. Translated, it gives CSARGLAGGTDTQYF.

Many counts were recorded for this clonotype. The V call is TRBV5-1, the J call TRBJ2-7; 10 bases match TRBD1. The CDR3 is 15 amino acids. Germline assignment: CDR1 SGHRS and CDR2 YFSETQ. Losses at the gene ends were 4 bases for V and 2 bases for J; bases not matched to a gene: 6. The CDR3 protein is CASSPGTGVPYEQYF. CDR3 nucleotide sequence: TGCGCCAGCAGCCCAGGGACAGGGGTCCCCTACGAGCAGTACTTC.

This clonotype showed up many times. The chain is built from TRBV12-3 or TRBV12-4 and TRBJ2-3; D may match TRBD1 or TRBD2 (6 bases each). The CDR3 is 15 residues long. V was shortened by 0 bases and J by 1 base, with 8 bases between the two germline ends. The CDR3 loop is CASSLARGRTDTQYF. The CDR3 DNA reads as TGTGCCAGCAGTTTAGCCCGGGGGCGCACAGATACGCAGTATTTT.

This clonotype was observed a few times. The chain carries TRBV12-3 or TRBV12-4 and TRBJ2-2; the match to TRBD1 covers 8 bases. This CDR3 has 16 residues. After removal of 4 bases from V and 3 bases from J, the junction contained 7 bases not matched to a gene. The CDR3 protein is CASSWGRGLDTGELFF. The CDR3 nucleotides are TGTGCCAGCAGTTGGGGCAGGGGGCTGGACACCGGGGAGCTGTTTTTT.

This clonotype came up many times. V usage is TRBV20-1 and J usage is TRBJ2-3, with TRBD2 as a possible D gene (7 bases). Germline lookup yields CDR1 DFQATT and CDR2 SNEGSKA (reference sequence). With 3 bases removed from V and 0 bases from J, the gap between germline ends came to 16 bases. This CDR3 spans 16 amino acids. CDR3 sequence reads: CSASGGPYTSTDTQYF. The CDR3 nucleotides read TGCAGTGCTAGCGGGGGGCCCTATACTAGCACAGATACGCAGTATTTT.

This clonotype was picked up many times. This chain uses TRBV3-1 with TRBJ2-4; 7 nucleotides agree with TRBD2. Germline V gene data show CDR1 as LGHDT and CDR2 as YNNKEL (reference sequence). Trimming cost V 4 bases and J 6 bases; bases outside gene matches: 9. This CDR3 has 15 amino acids. In DNA form, the CDR3 reads TGTGCCAGCAGCCCAAGCGGGGCCCGGGGAAACATTCAGTACTTC. Translated, it gives CASSPSGARGNIQYF.

This clonotype was recorded at least ten times. CDR3 nucleotide sequence: TGTGCCAGCGGGGGACGTACCGGTAACTATGGCTACACCTTC. As protein: CASGGRTGNYGYTF. The rearrangement links TRBV6-2 or TRBV6-3 to TRBJ1-2; D possibly corresponds to TRBD1 (5 bases). Looked up from germline, CDR1 is MNHEY and CDR2 is SVGEGT. V was pared by 8 bases and J by 1 base, with 14 bases between. The CDR3 has 14 amino acids.

In its sample, this clonotype was seen many times. The rearrangement links TRBV5-1 to TRBJ2-7; TRBD2 might be the D (5 bases). Germline V gives CDR1 SGHRS, CDR2 YFSETQ. The V and J ends lost 0 bases and 9 bases respectively, with 19 bases between them. This CDR3 spans 15 amino acids. The CDR3 DNA is TGCGCCAGCAGCTTGGCCGCCAACCGGGATCTACGGCAGTACTTC. It codes for CASSLAANRDLRQYF.

As concerns this clonotype: A far more abundant clone sits one base away, making this likely a read error. This sequence joins TRBV2 and TRBJ2-1, with TRBD2 as a possible D gene (7 bases). With 11 bases removed from V and 10 bases from J, the gap between germline ends came to 18 bases. The CDR3 runs 12 residues. Germline CDR1 and CDR2: SNHLY and FYNNEI. The DNA of the CDR3 is TGTGCCGGATGGGGGGGCACCTACGAGCAGTTCTTC. It codes for CAGWGGTYEQFF. The full variable domain, with the rest looked up from reference TRBV2 and TRBJ2-1, is EPEVTQTPSHQVTQMGQEVILRCVPISNHLYFYWYRQILGQKVEFLVSFYNNEISEKSEIFDDQFSVERPDGSNFTLKIRSTKLEDSAMYFCAGWGGTYEQFFGPGTRLTVL.

This clonotype was observed at least ten times. The chain links TRBV6-5 to TRBJ2-5, with 12 nucleotides matching TRBD2. From germline, CDR1 is MNHEY and CDR2 SVGAGI. This CDR3 has 16 residues. V lost 6 bases to trimming and J lost 0 bases; unmatched junction nucleotides: 5. The CDR3 spells CASRVLAGGNQETQYF. For the CDR3, the DNA is TGTGCCAGCAGAGTACTAGCGGGGGGAAACCAAGAGACCCAGTACTTC.

This clonotype was observed many times. The chain joins TRBV4-1 to TRBJ1-2; 7 bases fit TRBD1. The CDR3 extends over 15 amino acids. The J segment lost 6 bases and the V segment lost 4 bases, leaving 11 bases of the junction unmatched. Germline V CDR1 and CDR2: MGHRA, YSYEKL. CDR3 protein: CASSLDRGQENGYTF. The CDR3 bases are TGCGCCAGCAGCCTAGATAGGGGGCAAGAGAATGGCTACACCTTC.

This clonotype was counted at least ten times. Sequence at one end of the junction differs from germline and may be a read error. The rearrangement joins TRBV11-2 to TRBJ1-2; maybe TRBD1 (5 bases). The CDR3 runs to 14 residues. Germline V lookup: CDR1 SGHAT, CDR2 FQNNGV. This CDR3 reads CASSLESGIGGYTF. The CDR3 coding sequence is TGTGCCAGCAGCCTAGAGTCAGGGATAGGAGGCTACACCTTC.

The chain carries TRBV9 and TRBJ2-5; the D is unclear. Between the trimmed V and J ends, which lost 7 bases and 0 bases, there was a span of 7 bases. This CDR3 region has 12 residues. CDR1 and CDR2 from the germline V gene are SGDLS and YYNGEE. The CDR3 spells CASSRDQETQYF. DNA for the CDR3: TGTGCCAGCTCCCGGGACCAAGAGACCCAGTACTTC.

Many counts were recorded for this clonotype. The rearrangement uses TRBV11-2 and TRBJ1-1; possible D gene TRBD1, 6 bases. The germline V gene encodes CDR1 SGHAT and CDR2 FQNNGV. The CDR3 has 15 residues. The V and J ends lost 5 bases and 2 bases respectively, with 15 bases between them. CDR3 nucleotide sequence: TGTGCCAGCAGCGCCCGGCAGGGGACTAACACTGAAGCTTTCTTT. Translating gives CASSARQGTNTEAFF.

J is TRBJ2-7 and V is TRBV20-1; 8 nucleotides match TRBD2. Germline-derived CDR1 and CDR2 are DFQATT and SNEGSKA (reference sequence). This CDR3 is 12 amino acids long. The junction had 0 bases not matched to a gene; V was cut back by 3 bases and J by 2 bases. CDR3 region: CSASGGAYEQYF. In nucleotides, the CDR3 is TGCAGTGCTAGCGGGGGGGCCTACGAGCAGTACTTC.

This clonotype occurred many times. This chain joins TRBV20-1 and TRBJ2-3; TRBD2 matches 12 bases. The CDR3 covers 17 residues. Germline assignment: CDR1 DFQATT and CDR2 SNEGSKA (reference sequence). The J segment lost 0 bases and the V segment lost 5 bases, leaving 9 bases of the junction unmatched. This CDR3 reads CSALRLAGALSTDTQYF. In DNA, the CDR3 is TGCAGTGCTCTTAGACTAGCGGGGGCCCTTAGCACAGATACGCAGTATTTT.

In its sample, this clonotype was seen many times. The chain uses TRBV5-5 and TRBJ1-5; D might be TRBD1 (6 bases). Trimming left V 4 bases short and J 2 bases short, with 13 bases between. This CDR3 region has 15 residues. Germline V lookup: CDR1 SGHKS, CDR2 YYEKEE (reference sequence). CDR3 sequence reads: CASSQGTMGNQPQHF. The CDR3 coding sequence is TGTGCCAGCAGCCAGGGGACCATGGGCAATCAGCCCCAGCATTTT.

This clonotype showed up many times. The genes are TRBV19 and TRBJ2-1, with TRBD2 matching 10 bases. J was trimmed by 7 bases and V by 1 base; bases with no gene match: 4. The length of the CDR3 is 15 residues. Looked up from germline, CDR1 is LNHDA and CDR2 is SQIVND (reference sequence). This CDR3 reads CASSIGLAGANEQFF. The CDR3 DNA is TGTGCCAGTAGTATAGGGCTAGCGGGGGCGAATGAGCAGTTCTTC.

This clonotype was counted at least ten times. The rearrangement joins TRBV3-1 to TRBJ2-1; D remains unclear. Per germline, CDR1 LGHDT and CDR2 YNNKEL (reference sequence). V shed 4 bases and J shed 4 bases, with 8 bases lying between them. This CDR3 spans 13 amino acids. DNA of the CDR3: TGTGCCAGCAGCCTCGGGCTTTACAATGAGCAGTTCTTC. Its translation is CASSLGLYNEQFF.

This clonotype was seen repeatedly, ten times or more. The V gene is TRBV6-5, the J gene TRBJ2-7; 7 bases match TRBD1. The germline gives CDR1 MNHEY, CDR2 SVGAGI. After removal of 7 bases from V and 5 bases from J, the junction contained 8 bases not matched to a gene. The CDR3 is 13 amino acids. The CDR3 sequence: CASNPTGLDEQYF. CDR3 sequence (DNA): TGTGCCAGCAACCCGACAGGGTTGGACGAGCAGTACTTC.

Only a few counts were recorded for this clonotype. One base away lies a much larger clone, so this may be a sequencing read error. The chain joins TRBV6-5 to TRBJ2-1; 7 nucleotides agree with TRBD2. Germline CDR1 is MNHEY and CDR2 is SVGAGI. Trimming removed 11 bases from V and 0 bases from J; junction bases left unmatched: 10. The CDR3 has 15 amino acids. The CDR3 here is CAVPQAGSSYNEQFF. The DNA of the CDR3 is TGTGCCGTCCCCCAAGCGGGGAGCTCCTACAATGAGCAGTTCTTC.

Many counts were recorded for this clonotype. The chain uses TRBV29-1 and TRBJ1-1; D is ambiguous. Trimming took off 7 bases at V and 0 bases at J, with 12 bases between the two ends. The length of the CDR3 is 13 residues. Germline V gene lookup returns CDR1 SQVTM and CDR2 ANQGSEA. The CDR3 region is CSGHTFMNTEAFF. The CDR3 DNA is TGCAGCGGCCACACGTTCATGAACACTGAAGCTTTCTTT. Full variable domain (rest looked up from reference TRBV29-1 and TRBJ1-1): SAVISQKPSRDICQRGTSLTIQCQVDSQVTMMFWYRQQPGQSLTLIATANQGSEATYESGFVIDKFPISRPNLTFSTLTVSNMSPEDSSIYLCSGHTFMNTEAFFGQGTRLTVV.

This clonotype has a count of ten or more. The chain combines TRBV12-3 or TRBV12-4 with TRBJ1-2; the match to TRBD1 covers 9 bases. Trimming removed 5 bases from V and 4 bases from J; junction bases left unmatched: 5. The length of the CDR3 is 14 residues. The CDR3 bases are TGTGCCAGCAGTCCCGGGACAGGGAGCTATGGCTACACCTTC. Translated, it gives CASSPGTGSYGYTF.

This clonotype has a count of ten or more. This chain links TRBV11-2 with TRBJ2-3; unclear D gene. CDR3 length: 14 residues. V shed 3 bases and J shed 6 bases, with 13 bases lying between them. CDR1 is SGHAT, CDR2 FQNNGV, per germline. The CDR3 DNA sequence: TGTGCCAGCAGCTTGGCCTCTAGTGTGGATACGCAGTATTTT. This gives the protein CASSLASSVDTQYF.